This is a list of T cell receptor beta chains from one sample in a study of T cells in Graves' hyperthyroidism and ophthalmopathy. A single record per CDR3 protein comes from TCRdb applying MiXCR to the multiplex PCR reads. The sample shows around 340,000 distinct CDR3 sequences, over 11% of them seen only once. Sequencing was performed on blood. The origin of the receptors is a woman in her twenties or thirties with Graves' hyperthyroidism. The CDR3 runs from the conserved cysteine through the conserved F or W. The order of the fields is CDR3 length, D gene, clone size, J gene, V gene, CDR3 protein, CDR3 DNA. A D gene is named only where the DNA matches it firmly. Only part of the rows carry a size: once, few, many, or a class if the clone is expanded.

14,-,many,TRBJ1-3,TRBV10-3,CATSLPGAGNTIYF,TGTGCCACTTCCCTTCCCGGGGCTGGAAACACCATATATTTT
16,TRBD2,many,TRBJ2-7,TRBV28,CASSRIRLALRYEQYF,TGTGCCAGCAGTAGAATCCGACTAGCGCTCCGCTACGAGCAGTACTTC
14,TRBD2,-,TRBJ2-7,TRBV30,CAWKKREGVREQYF,TGTGCCTGGAAAAAGCGGGAGGGCGTGAGGGAGCAGTACTTC
14,-,-,TRBJ1-1,TRBV7-8,CASSPLEGQTEAFF,TGTGCCAGCAGCCCGTTGGAGGGTCAAACTGAAGCTTTCTTT
17,-,-,TRBJ1-3,TRBV6-1,CASRSHPGPTSGNTIYF,TGTGCCAGCAGAAGCCACCCGGGGCCGACCTCTGGAAACACCATATATTTT
21,-,once,TRBJ2-5,TRBV4-3,CASSQDQEGQIASWYQETQYF,TGCGCCAGCAGCCAAGATCAGGAGGGACAGATTGCTTCTTGGTACCAAGAGACCCAGTACTTC
15,TRBD1,-,TRBJ1-1,TRBV7-2,CASSLSDRADTEAFF,TGTGCCAGCAGCTTAAGTGACAGGGCGGACACTGAAGCTTTCTTT
13,TRBD2,-,TRBJ2-7,TRBV10-3,CAISLAGRGEQYF,TGTGCCATCTCCCTGGCAGGGAGGGGAGAGCAGTACTTC
15,-,many,TRBJ2-3,TRBV3-1,CASSQETSSTDTQYF,TGTGCCAGCAGCCAAGAAACGTCTAGCACAGATACGCAGTATTTT
14,-,few,TRBJ2-3,TRBV7-9,CASSLAIAADTQYF,TGTGCCAGCAGCTTAGCGATAGCCGCAGATACGCAGTATTTT
14,-,-,TRBJ2-7,TRBV9,CASSAGTSSYEQYF,TGTGCCAGCAGTGCCGGGACGAGCTCCTACGAGCAGTACTTC
14,-,few,TRBJ1-5,TRBV5-6,CASSKSNGDQPQHF,TGTGCCAGCAGCAAATCGAACGGAGATCAGCCCCAGCATTTT
16,-,few,TRBJ2-7,TRBV29-1,CSVVTTSGVKVYEQYF,TGCAGCGTTGTGACCACTTCAGGAGTTAAGGTTTACGAGCAGTACTTC
17,TRBD2,many,TRBJ2-2,TRBV15,CATSRDPAGGLAGELFF,TGTGCCACCAGCAGAGATCCCGCGGGAGGGCTTGCCGGGGAGCTGTTTTTT
14,-,many,TRBJ2-3,TRBV5-1,CASSLAQGADTQYF,TGCGCCAGCAGCTTGGCCCAGGGTGCAGATACGCAGTATTTT
14,TRBD1,-,TRBJ1-4,TRBV7-9,CASSLVQGNEKLFF,TGTGCCAGCAGCTTAGTACAGGGGAATGAAAAACTGTTTTTT
12,-,-,TRBJ2-7,TRBV20-1,CSATRTQYEQYF,TGCAGTGCTACCCGGACACAGTACGAGCAGTACTTC
14,-,-,TRBJ2-1,TRBV4-2,CASSQGGRRNEQFF,TGTGCCAGCAGCCAAGGCGGTCGGAGGAATGAGCAGTTCTTC
16,TRBD1,-,TRBJ1-2,TRBV7-2,CASSRGKGAQNYGYTF,TGTGCCAGCAGCCGGGGCAAGGGGGCGCAGAACTATGGCTACACCTTC
17,-,many,TRBJ1-5,TRBV5-1,CASSLGRLWGLEQPQHF,TGCGCCAGCAGCTTGGGTCGCTTGTGGGGGCTAGAGCAGCCCCAGCATTTT
15,-,many,TRBJ1-2,TRBV28,CASSPLTGFEYGYTF,TGTGCCAGCAGTCCTCTCACAGGGTTCGAATATGGCTACACCTTC
13,-,-,TRBJ2-1,TRBV20-1,CSLLATSYNEQFF,TGCAGCCTCTTAGCGACGTCCTACAATGAGCAGTTCTTC
14,-,-,TRBJ1-1,TRBV12-3/TRBV12-4,CASGTSGALPEAFF,TGTGCCAGCGGGACTTCGGGGGCGCTTCCCGAAGCTTTCTTT
13,-,many,TRBJ1-1,TRBV20-1,CSARYGAGTEAFF,TGCAGTGCTCGTTATGGGGCGGGCACTGAAGCTTTCTTT
14,TRBD2,-,TRBJ2-1,TRBV7-3,CASSMGLAANEQFF,TGTGCCAGCAGCATGGGACTAGCTGCCAATGAGCAGTTCTTC
14,TRBD1,many,TRBJ1-4,TRBV12-3/TRBV12-4,CASRLTGGDGKLFF,TGTGCCAGCAGGTTGACAGGGGGGGACGGAAAACTGTTTTTT
14,-,-,TRBJ2-2,TRBV18,CASSPRANTGELFF,TGTGCCAGCTCACCGAGGGCGAACACCGGGGAGCTGTTTTTT
16,TRBD1,-,TRBJ1-2,TRBV6-5,CASSYSLQGVGDGYTF,TGTGCCAGCAGTTACTCCCTACAGGGGGTTGGGGATGGCTACACCTTC
16,-,few,TRBJ1-4,TRBV6-1,CASSFTGRATNEKLFF,TGTGCCAGCAGCTTCACCGGGAGGGCAACTAATGAAAAACTGTTTTTT
13,TRBD1,-,TRBJ1-1,TRBV27,CASGRQGATEAFF,TGTGCCAGCGGACGACAGGGGGCGACTGAAGCTTTCTTT
16,TRBD2,many,TRBJ2-7,TRBV11-2,CASSPTLLAGTYEQYF,TGTGCCAGCAGCCCCACTCTTCTAGCGGGGACCTACGAGCAGTACTTC
14,-,many,TRBJ2-7,TRBV2,CASRREAGPTEQYF,TGTGCCAGCAGGCGGGAAGCGGGCCCGACGGAGCAGTACTTC
14,-,-,TRBJ2-1,TRBV20-1,CSASHQGGGNEQFF,TGCAGTGCTAGTCATCAGGGGGGGGGGAATGAGCAGTTCTTC
11,-,many,TRBJ1-1,TRBV29-1,CSVLRNTEAFF,TGCAGCGTCTTAAGGAACACTGAAGCTTTCTTT
15,TRBD1,many,TRBJ2-2,TRBV2,CASSRDRVGTGELFF,TGTGCCAGCAGCCGGGACAGGGTCGGAACCGGGGAGCTGTTTTTT
14,TRBD2,many,TRBJ2-7,TRBV2,CASSVTSGKDEQYF,TGTGCCAGCAGTGTCACTAGCGGGAAGGACGAGCAGTACTTC
16,-,-,TRBJ2-2,TRBV4-1,CASSQDVAQGTGELFF,TGCGCCAGCAGCCAAGATGTTGCACAGGGCACCGGGGAGCTGTTTTTT
13,TRBD2,many,TRBJ2-1,TRBV10-3,CATGLADGNEQFF,TGTGCCACCGGACTAGCGGATGGGAATGAGCAGTTCTTC
15,-,-,TRBJ2-6,TRBV7-9,CASSSEYGGANVLTF,TGTGCCAGCAGCTCCGAATATGGTGGGGCCAACGTCCTGACTTTC
14,-,few,TRBJ2-7,TRBV27,CASSLSINPYEQYF,TGTGCCAGCAGTTTATCGATAAACCCCTACGAGCAGTACTTC
11,TRBD2,-,TRBJ2-3,TRBV29-1,CSVAGGNTQYF,TGCAGCGTTGCGGGGGGGAATACGCAGTATTTT
12,-,many,TRBJ2-1,TRBV20-1,CSARDLETEQFF,TGCAGTGCTAGAGATCTAGAGACAGAGCAGTTCTTC
14,TRBD2,many,TRBJ2-7,TRBV27,CASSNWGEGGLEYF,TGTGCCAGCAGCAACTGGGGGGAGGGCGGGCTGGAGTACTTC
10,-,few,TRBJ1-2,TRBV28,CASANYGYTF,TGTGCCAGCGCTAACTATGGCTACACCTTC
15,-,-,TRBJ2-6,TRBV2,CASTNRGSGANVLTF,TGTGCCAGCACGAACCGGGGCTCTGGGGCCAACGTCCTGACTTTC
14,TRBD2,many,TRBJ2-3,TRBV27,CASSHSGRKDTQYF,TGTGCCAGCAGTCATAGCGGGAGAAAAGATACGCAGTATTTT
16,TRBD2,-,TRBJ2-5,TRBV20-1,CSAREVSGRTGETQYF,TGCAGTGCTAGGGAGGTGAGCGGGAGGACCGGAGAGACCCAGTACTTC
15,TRBD1,many,TRBJ2-7,TRBV28,CASSLEGTGVIEQYF,TGTGCCAGCAGCCTAGAGGGGACAGGGGTAATCGAGCAGTACTTC
16,-,few,TRBJ1-5,TRBV19,CASSILTGTPELPQHF,TGTGCCAGTAGTATTCTCACAGGGACACCTGAACTGCCCCAGCATTTT
16,TRBD2,many,TRBJ2-5,TRBV20-1,CSARGAVAGVQETQYF,TGCAGTGCTAGGGGGGCCGTAGCGGGAGTCCAAGAGACCCAGTACTTC
13,-,many,TRBJ1-1,TRBV6-1,CASSAIKQGGAFF,TGTGCCAGCAGTGCTATAAAACAGGGTGGAGCTTTCTTT
18,TRBD2,few,TRBJ2-5,TRBV20-1,CSARGGWLAGGNQETQYF,TGCAGTGCTAGAGGCGGTTGGCTAGCGGGAGGTAACCAAGAGACCCAGTACTTC
11,-,many,TRBJ2-5,TRBV6-1,CASTVEETQYF,TGTGCCAGCACCGTGGAGGAGACCCAGTACTTC
9,-,many,TRBJ2-7,TRBV2,CARNYEQYF,TGTGCCAGAAACTACGAGCAGTACTTC
16,TRBD1,many,TRBJ1-4,TRBV20-1,CSANFRQGGTNEKLFF,TGCAGTGCAAATTTCAGACAGGGGGGAACTAATGAAAAACTGTTTTTT
14,-,many,TRBJ1-3,TRBV30,CASTGTPPRDTIYF,TGTGCAAGTACCGGGACACCACCACGGGACACCATATATTTT
14,-,many,TRBJ1-5,TRBV6-2/TRBV6-3,CASSYSTGGQPQHF,TGTGCCAGCAGTTACTCGACGGGAGGTCAGCCCCAGCATTTT
13,-,many,TRBJ2-7,TRBV20-1,CSARGRESYEQYF,TGCAGTGCTAGAGGTCGGGAATCCTACGAGCAGTACTTC
16,TRBD2,-,TRBJ2-7,TRBV15,CATSRGGLAGGGEQYF,TGTGCCACCAGCAGAGGGGGGCTAGCGGGAGGGGGTGAGCAGTACTTC